These 28 T cell receptor beta chains were all obtained from the same sample, sequenced in a study of monozygotic twins with cystic fibrosis listed by TCRdb under 2021. Library preparation was by the immunoSEQ multiplex PCR assay. The table was pulled from immuneACCESS by TCRdb, which kept in-frame rearrangements only. Such tables lose some clones; where checked, under half of the loss comes from unresolved V genes, and the rest has no known cause. The sample table shows about 14,000 clones, and approximately 95% are seen once. Jointly, the top ten make up around 9% of the sample. The specimen was blood. The receptor set was obtained from a girl aged 2 to 10 with cystic fibrosis.

J is TRBJ2-2 and V is TRBV25-1; either TRBD1 or TRBD2 may supply D (5 bases each). Trimming shortened V by 6 bases and J by 2 bases, and 13 bases separated the two germline ends. Per the germline V gene, CDR1 is MGHDK and CDR2 is SYGVNS. The CDR3 spans 15 residues. In DNA form, the CDR3 reads TGTGCCAGCAGAGATACGGGGCTAAACACCGGGGAGCTGTTTTTT. This gives the protein CASRDTGLNTGELFF.

This clone was recorded a few times. This sequence joins TRBV5-4 and TRBJ1-2; TRBD1 matches at 10 bases. V was clipped by 4 bases and J by 5 bases; unmatched bases: 5. Germline CDR1 is SGHNT and CDR2 is YYREEE (reference sequence). The CDR3 runs 14 residues. The CDR3 sequence: CASSTTGGSYGYTF. The DNA for the CDR3 is TGTGCCAGCAGCACGACAGGGGGCTCTTATGGCTACACCTTC.

The chain links TRBV27 to TRBJ2-1; a possible D gene is TRBD2 (7 bases). Trimming took off 6 bases at V and 10 bases at J, with 22 bases between the two ends. This CDR3 has 15 residues. Germline CDR1 reads MNHEY; CDR2 reads SMNVEV (reference sequence). In DNA form, the CDR3 reads TGTGCCAGCAGGCAAGGAGGGGGGGGAGGGTCGGAGCAGTTCTTC. Residues: CASRQGGGGGSEQFF.

The rearrangement joins TRBV9 to TRBJ1-3, with no clear D. The length of the CDR3 is 15 residues. CDR1 SGDLS and CDR2 YYNGEE come from the germline V gene. V lost 2 bases and J 0 bases, leaving 9 bases between the germline ends. CDR3 amino acids: CASSVGAISGNTIYF. DNA for the CDR3: TGTGCCAGCAGCGTTGGAGCTATCTCTGGAAACACCATATATTTT.

The V and J genes are TRBV7-9 and TRBJ2-7; D unclear. CDR3 length equals 14 residues. V lost 4 bases and J lost 2, with 12 bases in between. The germline gives CDR1 SEHNR, CDR2 FQNEAQ (reference sequence). This CDR3 is CASSSTGPTYEQYF. CDR3 sequence (DNA): TGTGCCAGCAGCTCGACCGGGCCCACCTACGAGCAGTACTTC. Together with reference TRBV7-9 and TRBJ2-7, the CDR3 gives the full variable domain: DTGVSQNPRHKITKRGQNVTFRCDPISEHNRLYWYRQTLGQGPEFLTYFQNEAQLEKSRLLSDRFSAERPKGSFSTLEIQRTEQGDSAMYLCASSSTGPTYEQYFGPGTRLTVT.

V usage is TRBV28 and J usage is TRBJ2-1; 11 bases match TRBD2. Germline V gene lookup returns CDR1 MDHEN and CDR2 SYDVKM. The CDR3 contains 16 residues. V was pared by 6 bases and J by 10 bases, with 14 bases of the junction left unmatched. The CDR3 nucleotides are TGTGCCAGCAGCATAGCGGGAGGGGCCGGACATCGGGAGCAGTTCTTC. Translating it yields CASSIAGGAGHREQFF.

The rearrangement uses TRBV7-9 and TRBJ2-7; D possibly matches TRBD1 or TRBD2 (5 bases each). Trimming took off 5 bases at V and 3 bases at J, with 23 bases between the two ends. This CDR3 is built from 17 residues. Germline V gene lookup returns CDR1 SEHNR and CDR2 FQNEAQ (reference sequence). The CDR3 spells CASSHRPGPKAVYEQYF. CDR3 sequence (DNA): TGTGCCAGCAGCCACCGTCCGGGGCCTAAGGCAGTCTACGAGCAGTACTTC. The entire variable domain, with the rest obtained from reference TRBV7-9 and TRBJ2-7, is as follows: DTGVSQNPRHKITKRGQNVTFRCDPISEHNRLYWYRQTLGQGPEFLTYFQNEAQLEKSRLLSDRFSAERPKGSFSTLEIQRTEQGDSAMYLCASSHRPGPKAVYEQYFGPGTRLTVT.

J is TRBJ1-2 and V is TRBV19; D is unresolved. Germline V gives CDR1 LNHDA, CDR2 SQIVND (reference sequence). With 4 bases removed from V and 4 bases from J, the gap between germline ends came to 13 bases. This CDR3 spans 14 amino acids. CDR3 loop: CASSSRPQSYGYTF. The CDR3, as DNA: TGTGCCAGTAGTAGTCGCCCCCAAAGCTATGGCTACACCTTC.

This chain connects TRBV10-1 to TRBJ1-1, with TRBD1 matching over 7 bases. CDR1 and CDR2 from the germline V gene are WNHNN and SYGVQD (reference sequence). The CDR3 consists of 15 residues. Trimming at V came to 2 bases and at J to 4 bases, leaving 7 bases not matched to a gene. CDR3 sequence reads: CASSEPRQGVTEAFF. The CDR3 DNA follows: TGCGCCAGCAGTGAGCCGAGACAGGGAGTCACTGAAGCTTTCTTT.

The rearrangement links TRBV11-3 to TRBJ2-2; tentatively, D is TRBD1 (7 bases). The V and J ends lost 7 bases and 5 bases respectively, with 23 bases between them. Germline V gives CDR1 SGHNT, CDR2 YENEEA. The CDR3 totals 17 residues. The CDR3 DNA sequence: TGTGCCAGCACCAGATCGAGGGGGCTAGCGACTACCGGGGAGCTGTTTTTT. This sequence encodes CASTRSRGLATTGELFF.

The chain is built from TRBV4-1 and TRBJ2-7, with a weak D call TRBD2 (5 bases). The CDR3 length is 13 residues. Trimming stripped 4 bases from V and 2 bases from J, with 9 bases between. Germline V gene data show CDR1 as MGHRA and CDR2 as YSYEKL. The CDR3 sequence: CASSLGVPYEQYF. CDR3 bases: TGCGCCAGCAGCCTGGGAGTTCCCTACGAGCAGTACTTC.

The CDR3 here is CSVGGKMRETQYF. The CDR3 DNA reads TGCAGCGTTGGGGGTAAAATGAGGGAGACCCAGTACTTC. The chain carries TRBV29-1 and TRBJ2-5; D ambiguous. The germline V gene has CDR1 SQVTM and CDR2 ANQGSEA. The germline V and J ends were trimmed by 4 bases and 5 bases, with 14 bases remaining between them. The CDR3 is 13 amino acids.

The sample holds one count of this clone. V and J are TRBV15 and TRBJ2-7; 7 nucleotides agree with TRBD1. After removal of 0 bases from V and 2 bases from J, the junction contained 16 bases not matched to a gene. This CDR3 is built from 19 residues. Germline V gives CDR1 LNHNV, CDR2 YYDKDF (reference sequence). The CDR3 loop reads CATSRDPAPLRQGPYEQYF. The CDR3, as DNA: TGTGCCACCAGCAGAGATCCCGCCCCTCTTAGACAGGGCCCCTACGAGCAGTACTTC.

The V and J genes are TRBV28 and TRBJ1-5; no clear D. The CDR3 length is 16 residues. Germline loops: CDR1 MDHEN, CDR2 SYDVKM. The V end lost 2 bases, the J end lost 2 bases, and 13 bases lay between the germline ends. CDR3 bases: TGTGCCAGCAGTTTAGTATGGGGATCGGGCAATCAGCCCCAGCATTTT. Encoded protein: CASSLVWGSGNQPQHF. The full variable domain, its missing parts supplied by reference TRBV28 and TRBJ1-5, is DVKVTQSSRYLVKRTGEKVFLECVQDMDHENMFWYRQDPGLGLRLIYFSYDVKMKEKGDIPEGYSVSREKKERFSLILESASTNQTSMYLCASSLVWGSGNQPQHFGDGTRLSIL.

The rearrangement joins TRBV5-1 to TRBJ1-5; perhaps TRBD1 as D (5 bases). CDR3 length equals 15 residues. The V and J ends lost 5 bases and 5 bases respectively, with 17 bases between them. CDR1 and CDR2 from the germline V gene are SGHRS and YFSETQ. This chain's CDR3 is CASSPLGVLDQPQHF. In DNA, the CDR3 is TGCGCCAGCAGTCCCCTAGGGGTCCTAGATCAGCCCCAGCATTTT.

This clone is a singleton in its sample. The CDR3 loop reads CASSLFVVTSKFF. The CDR3 bases are TGTGCCAGCAGCTTATTTGTGGTGACTAGCAAGTTCTTC. J is TRBJ2-1 and V is TRBV7-2; 7 bases are a match to TRBD2. The CDR3 sequence is 13 residues long. CDR1 and CDR2 from the germline V gene are SGHTA and FQGNSA. V trimming: 2 bases; J trimming: 14 bases; junction bases outside the gene matches: 9.

The table lists this clone with a few counts. This rearrangement joins TRBV27 to TRBJ1-1; the D gene is possibly TRBD1 (5 bases). This CDR3 is built from 13 residues. The germline V and J ends were trimmed by 5 bases and 1 base, with 8 bases remaining between them. CDR1 MNHEY and CDR2 SMNVEV come from the germline V gene (reference sequence). CDR3 sequence (DNA): TGTGCCAGCAGTACCCAGGGGAACACTGAAGCTTTCTTT. Translated: CASSTQGNTEAFF.

The chain carries TRBV19 and TRBJ1-2, with 9 bases aligning to TRBD1. Per germline, CDR1 LNHDA and CDR2 SQIVND (reference sequence). The CDR3 totals 10 residues. CDR3 sequence (DNA): TGTGCTCGGACAGGGGTCGGCTACACCTTC. Protein sequence: CARTGVGYTF. The whole variable domain, remainder taken from reference TRBV19 and TRBJ1-2, is DGGITQSPKYLFRKEGQNVTLSCEQNLNHDAMYWYRQDPGQGLRLIYYSQIVNDFQKGDIAEGYSVSREKKESFPLTVTSAQKNPTAFYLCARTGVGYTFGSGTRLTVV.

V and J are TRBV7-9 and TRBJ2-1, with 10 bases identical to TRBD2. V was pared by 8 bases and J by 4 bases, with 8 bases of the junction left unmatched. Germline values: CDR1 SEHNR, CDR2 FQNEAQ (reference sequence). The CDR3 has 15 residues. CDR3 bases: TGTGCCAGCGGCCCGGGACTAGCGCGTTACAATGAGCAGTTCTTC. This sequence encodes CASGPGLARYNEQFF.

This clone was observed a single time. The rearrangement joins TRBV6-5 to TRBJ1-3; D is unresolved. The CDR3 sequence is 13 residues long. Trimming took 0 bases from V and 4 from J, leaving 4 bases between them. The germline V gene encodes CDR1 MNHEY and CDR2 SVGAGI. The CDR3 is CASSYSRGNTIYF. CDR3 bases: TGTGCCAGCAGTTACTCGAGGGGAAACACCATATATTTT.

The chain employs TRBV7-9 and TRBJ2-7, with TRBD1 matching over 7 bases. CDR3 size: 14 residues. From germline, CDR1 is SEHNR and CDR2 FQNEAQ (reference sequence). V lost 1 base to trimming and J lost 7 bases; unmatched junction nucleotides: 7. The CDR3: CASSLGQGIWEQYF. CDR3 DNA: TGTGCCAGCAGCTTAGGACAGGGAATATGGGAGCAGTACTTC.

The V and J genes are TRBV28 and TRBJ1-2, with D hard to call. CDR1 MDHEN and CDR2 SYDVKM come from the germline V gene. There are 13 residues in the CDR3. V lost 7 bases to trimming and J lost 4 bases, with 13 bases between them. In DNA, the CDR3 is TGTGCCAGCACCCTACGGGGTGGCTATGGCTACACCTTC. Residues: CASTLRGGYGYTF.

J is TRBJ1-4 and V is TRBV7-9, with D possibly being TRBD1 (5 bases). The CDR3 loop spans 14 amino acids. Trimming cost V 5 bases and J 8 bases, with 15 bases left between them. Germline V gene lookup returns CDR1 SEHNR and CDR2 FQNEAQ (reference sequence). The CDR3 coding sequence is TGTGCCAGCAGCCCGACAGTGGGGGGGGAAAAACTGTTTTTT. Translation: CASSPTVGGEKLFF.

This clone has a single count. The chain combines TRBV30 with TRBJ2-1; no firm D call. The CDR3 covers 12 residues. Germline CDR1 is GTSNPN and CDR2 is SVGIG (reference sequence). V dropped 2 bases and J dropped 10 bases, with 12 bases sitting between them. DNA for the CDR3: TGTGCCTGGAGTAGATGGTTCGGGGAGCAGTTCTTC. Protein product: CAWSRWFGEQFF.

The V call is TRBV27, the J call TRBJ2-7, with 9 bases matching TRBD2. The V and J ends lost 0 bases and 3 bases, in that order; junction bases with no gene match: 3. There are 15 residues in the CDR3. Germline V gene lookup returns CDR1 MNHEY and CDR2 SMNVEV (reference sequence). The CDR3 region is CASSLSDSGSYEQYF. CDR3 DNA sequence: TGTGCCAGCAGTTTATCGGATAGCGGGAGCTACGAGCAGTACTTC.

Only a few counts were recorded for this clone. This chain uses TRBV10-1 with TRBJ2-5; D is undetermined. Germline assignment: CDR1 WNHNN and CDR2 SYGVQD (reference sequence). Trimming took off 7 bases at V and 1 base at J, with 22 bases between the two ends. This CDR3 spans 17 amino acids. CDR3 in DNA: TGCGCCAGCATTAAACCGCCCCCCAGGAACAGCCAAGAGACCCAGTACTTC. Translating it yields CASIKPPPRNSQETQYF.

The V call is TRBV28, the J call TRBJ2-7; TRBD1 matches at 9 bases. Germline lookup yields CDR1 MDHEN and CDR2 SYDVKM. The CDR3 consists of 16 residues. Unmatched junction bases numbered 10, after V lost 3 bases and J lost 4 bases. CDR3 sequence reads: CASSFGRAQGAYEQYF. The DNA of the CDR3 is TGTGCCAGCAGTTTTGGTCGAGCACAGGGGGCTTACGAGCAGTACTTC. Drawing the rest from reference TRBV28 and TRBJ2-7, the complete variable domain is DVKVTQSSRYLVKRTGEKVFLECVQDMDHENMFWYRQDPGLGLRLIYFSYDVKMKEKGDIPEGYSVSREKKERFSLILESASTNQTSMYLCASSFGRAQGAYEQYFGPGTRLTVT.

This sequence joins TRBV6-1 and TRBJ1-4, with D unresolved. CDR1 is MNHNS, CDR2 SASEGT, per germline. V dropped 2 bases and J dropped 4 bases, with 2 bases sitting between them. The CDR3 runs to 12 residues. DNA of the CDR3: TGTGCCAGCAGTGAACATAATGAAAAACTGTTTTTT. Translated: CASSEHNEKLFF.